Presented here are 21 T cell receptor beta chains from one specimen sequenced in a study of beta chain features in type 1 diabetes (dated by TCRdb to 2016 to 2019). The library was generated by the immunoSEQ multiplex PCR assay. The High Capacity cDNA Reverse Transcription Kit was used to reverse transcribe all of the isolated RNA, meaning that expressed TCRB transcripts were what got sequenced. The source is immuneACCESS, and TCRdb retained only in-frame sequences with V and J called. Part of the clones is not carried over; for the studies checked, unresolved V genes explain less than half of this, and the remainder is unexplained. The sample yields about 400,000 clones; 10% to 15% were counted once. The ten largest clones represent roughly 0.0097% of the sample. These receptors have no identified antigens. The study at large found these results: In all four CD4+ subsets, TCRB CDR3 length was moderately but significantly shorter in type 1 diabetes patients.

The source material was naive CD4+ T cells from blood. What this sample's cell subset or site label stands for: true naive CD4+ T cells. These receptors came from a woman between 18 and 29 years old with type 1 diabetes.

This clone was counted between two and nine times. The chain's CDR3 is CASRIVPSTEAFF. The CDR3 nucleotides read TGTGCCAGCAGAATAGTTCCAAGCACTGAAGCTTTCTTT. This chain connects TRBV7-9 to TRBJ1-1; no clear D. The CDR3 sequence is 13 residues long. Germline V gene lookup returns CDR1 SEHNR and CDR2 FQNEAQ (reference sequence). V lost 6 bases and J 4 bases, leaving 12 bases between the germline ends.

The chain employs TRBV7-2 and TRBJ1-5; TRBD1 is a possible D gene (6 bases). There are 14 residues in the CDR3. V lost 5 bases and J lost 0, with 8 bases in between. CDR1 is SGHTA and CDR2 is FQGNSA in the germline V gene. The CDR3 region is CASSPDSSNQPQHF. CDR3 in DNA: TGTGCCAGCAGCCCGGACAGTAGCAATCAGCCCCAGCATTTT.

The V and J genes are TRBV9 and TRBJ1-1; 7 nucleotides align to TRBD1. The CDR3 covers 14 residues. Trimming cost V 3 bases and J 0 bases; bases outside gene matches: 2. Germline V gene data show CDR1 as SGDLS and CDR2 as YYNGEE. CDR3 protein: CASSAGQVNTEAFF. In DNA, the CDR3 is TGTGCCAGCAGCGCCGGACAGGTGAACACTGAAGCTTTCTTT.

This clone was counted a few times. The V call is TRBV7-2, the J call TRBJ2-7; D perhaps matches TRBD2 (6 bases). There are 14 residues in the CDR3. Germline CDR1 and CDR2: SGHTA and FQGNSA. With 5 bases removed from V and 3 bases from J, the gap between germline ends came to 14 bases. The CDR3 region is CASSPGPDYYEQYF. The CDR3 DNA follows: TGTGCCAGCAGCCCCGGACCGGACTACTACGAGCAGTACTTC.

As to this clone: The identical CDR3 is also encoded by other nucleotide sequences in the sample. This sequence joins TRBV6-5 and TRBJ2-7, with 9 bases fitting TRBD1. The CDR3 is 16 amino acids. Germline values: CDR1 MNHEY, CDR2 SVGAGI. V lost 0 bases, J lost 4 bases, and 7 bases stayed unmatched. The CDR3 protein is CASSYSPPGQGYEQYF. The CDR3 DNA sequence: TGTGCCAGCAGTTACTCCCCCCCGGGACAGGGTTACGAGCAGTACTTC.

The V call is TRBV2, the J call TRBJ2-1, with D perhaps TRBD1 (5 bases). CDR3 length: 12 residues. Germline V CDR1 and CDR2: SNHLY, FYNNEI. Trimming stripped 4 bases from V and 8 bases from J, with 9 bases between. CDR3 sequence: CASSAGYDEQFF. The CDR3 DNA reads TGTGCCAGCAGTGCAGGGTATGATGAGCAGTTCTTC. The whole variable domain, remainder taken from reference TRBV2 and TRBJ2-1, is EPEVTQTPSHQVTQMGQEVILRCVPISNHLYFYWYRQILGQKVEFLVSFYNNEISEKSEIFDDQFSVERPDGSNFTLKIRSTKLEDSAMYFCASSAGYDEQFFGPGTRLTVL.

With respect to this clone: One junction end does not reproduce the germline sequence, and a read error may be involved. CDR3 nucleotide sequence: TGTGCCAGCAGGGAAGACATGAACACTGAAGCTTTCTTT. It specifies CASREDMNTEAFF. V is TRBV2 and J is TRBJ1-1; D not certain. CDR3 length: 13 residues. The germline V gene has CDR1 SNHLY and CDR2 FYNNEI.

In its sample, this clone was seen a few times. The gene calls are TRBV28 and TRBJ2-5, with D hard to call. CDR1 is MDHEN, CDR2 SYDVKM, per germline. The length of the CDR3 is 12 residues. Trimming took off 2 bases at V and 7 bases at J, with 8 bases between the two ends. Here the CDR3 reads CASSLAPGTQYF. DNA for the CDR3: TGTGCCAGCAGTTTAGCGCCGGGGACCCAGTACTTC.

The chain recombines TRBV7-2 with TRBJ2-3; weak D call: TRBD1 (6 bases). V lost 4 bases and J 4 bases, leaving 12 bases between the germline ends. The length of the CDR3 is 14 residues. Germline V lookup: CDR1 SGHTA, CDR2 FQGNSA. The chain's CDR3 is CASSYNRVADTQYF. CDR3 sequence (DNA): TGTGCCAGCAGCTATAACAGGGTCGCAGATACGCAGTATTTT.

The chain carries TRBV10-3 and TRBJ2-5; D gene uncertain. This CDR3 contains 13 residues. Trimming stripped 0 bases from V and 4 bases from J, with 6 bases between. CDR1 ENHRY and CDR2 SYGVKD come from the germline V gene. In DNA form, the CDR3 reads TGTGCCATCAGTGAGTCCGGAGCAGAGACCCAGTACTTC. It codes for CAISESGAETQYF.

This clone was detected a few times. The rearrangement uses TRBV29-1 and TRBJ2-7; weak D call: TRBD1 (7 bases). The germline V and J ends were trimmed by 7 bases and 2 bases, with 12 bases remaining between them. Germline CDR1 reads SQVTM; CDR2 reads ANQGSEA. The CDR3 is 12 residues long. The CDR3 nucleotides read TGCAGCGGCGGGACAGCCGCCTACGAGCAGTACTTC. Residues: CSGGTAAYEQYF.

This clone came up a few times. CDR3 amino acids: CASSQGTGLREQYF. The CDR3 DNA sequence: TGCGCCAGCAGCCAAGGGACAGGGCTTCGGGAGCAGTACTTC. V is TRBV4-3 and J is TRBJ2-7, with 8 nucleotides matching TRBD1. Germline V lookup: CDR1 LGHNA, CDR2 YSLEER. The length of the CDR3 is 14 residues. Trimming cost V 1 base and J 7 bases; bases outside gene matches: 6.

This clone was seen once. The chain joins TRBV9 to TRBJ2-4; D remains ambiguous. Trimming took 5 bases from V and 4 from J, leaving 10 bases between them. The CDR3 has 13 residues. Germline CDR1 and CDR2: SGDLS and YYNGEE. The DNA of the CDR3 is TGTGCCAGCAGTACTACCCTAAAAAACATTCAGTACTTC. Residues: CASSTTLKNIQYF.

In its sample, this clone was seen a few times. This rearrangement joins TRBV5-1 to TRBJ2-3; no definite D call. V lost 0 bases to trimming and J lost 2 bases, with 4 bases between them. This CDR3 spans 13 amino acids. Germline CDR1 SGHRS, CDR2 YFSETQ. CDR3: CASSLDTTDTQYF. The DNA of the CDR3 is TGCGCCAGCAGCTTGGACACCACAGATACGCAGTATTTT.

This clone has just a few counts. The rearrangement uses TRBV30 and TRBJ2-5; tentative D call: TRBD2 (6 bases). Germline-derived CDR1 and CDR2 are GTSNPN and SVGIG (reference sequence). The CDR3 has 17 residues. V lost 0 bases, J lost 5 bases, and 22 bases lay in between. The CDR3 nucleotides are TGTGCCTGGAGTGTATCGGGGGTGGTTGATCGTACGGAGACCCAGTACTTC. Protein sequence: CAWSVSGVVDRTETQYF.

This clone showed up just a few times. This chain connects TRBV5-1 to TRBJ2-7; TRBD1 aligns across 9 bases. V shed 0 bases, J shed 6 bases, and the junction held 10 bases outside the gene matches. The V gene's germline CDR1 is SGHRS and CDR2 YFSETQ. The CDR3 runs to 16 residues. The CDR3 protein is CASSLAGQGKASEQYF. The CDR3 DNA is TGCGCCAGCAGCTTGGCTGGACAGGGGAAGGCGAGCGAGCAGTACTTC.

The chain uses TRBV16 and TRBJ2-7; D unclear. The CDR3 is 14 amino acids. Germline loops: CDR1 KGHSY, CDR2 FQNENV. The ends were cut back, 6 bases at V and 2 bases at J, with 14 bases in the middle. As DNA, the CDR3 is TGTGCCAGCAGTCCAAGTTATTTAGCCTACGAGCAGTACTTC. Protein sequence: CASSPSYLAYEQYF. The full variable domain, its missing parts supplied by reference TRBV16 and TRBJ2-7, is GEEVAQTPKHLVRGEGQKAKLYCAPIKGHSYVFWYQQVLKNEFKFLISFQNENVFDETGMPKERFSAKCLPNSPCSLEIQATKLEDSAVYFCASSPSYLAYEQYFGPGTRLTVT.

This clone was counted only a few times. The chain carries TRBV27 and TRBJ2-2; D is possibly TRBD1 (5 bases). V shed 2 bases and J shed 4 bases, with 14 bases lying between them. This CDR3 is 16 amino acids long. The V gene's germline CDR1 is MNHEY and CDR2 SMNVEV (reference sequence). The CDR3 region is CASSLGHPRGTGELFF. The CDR3 coding sequence is TGTGCCAGCAGTTTAGGTCACCCAAGGGGCACCGGGGAGCTGTTTTTT.

The chain couples TRBV7-2 to TRBJ1-2; tentatively, D is TRBD1 (5 bases). V lost 5 bases and J lost 2, with 12 bases in between. CDR1 and CDR2 from the germline V gene are SGHTA and FQGNSA. This CDR3 comprises 14 residues. CDR3 amino acids: CASSATALNYGYTF. The CDR3 DNA is TGTGCCAGCAGCGCGACAGCCCTAAACTATGGCTACACCTTC.

The rearrangement uses TRBV11-2 and TRBJ2-1, with D perhaps matching TRBD1 (5 bases). The CDR3 has 14 amino acids. The ends were cut back, 1 base at V and 9 bases at J, with 13 bases in the middle. The germline gives CDR1 SGHAT, CDR2 FQNNGV. For the CDR3, the DNA is TGTGCCAGCAGCTTAGGGGTCCCTCAGGGTGAGCAGTTCTTC. It is translated as CASSLGVPQGEQFF.

In this sample, this clone turned up a few times. The chain links TRBV30 to TRBJ1-1, with D uncertain. Trimming pared 4 bases from V and 0 bases from J, leaving 12 bases between. This CDR3 has 14 amino acids. Germline lookup yields CDR1 GTSNPN and CDR2 SVGIG (reference sequence). The DNA of the CDR3 is TGTGCCTGGACCGCGGCGGGTATGAACACTGAAGCTTTCTTT. Residues: CAWTAAGMNTEAFF.